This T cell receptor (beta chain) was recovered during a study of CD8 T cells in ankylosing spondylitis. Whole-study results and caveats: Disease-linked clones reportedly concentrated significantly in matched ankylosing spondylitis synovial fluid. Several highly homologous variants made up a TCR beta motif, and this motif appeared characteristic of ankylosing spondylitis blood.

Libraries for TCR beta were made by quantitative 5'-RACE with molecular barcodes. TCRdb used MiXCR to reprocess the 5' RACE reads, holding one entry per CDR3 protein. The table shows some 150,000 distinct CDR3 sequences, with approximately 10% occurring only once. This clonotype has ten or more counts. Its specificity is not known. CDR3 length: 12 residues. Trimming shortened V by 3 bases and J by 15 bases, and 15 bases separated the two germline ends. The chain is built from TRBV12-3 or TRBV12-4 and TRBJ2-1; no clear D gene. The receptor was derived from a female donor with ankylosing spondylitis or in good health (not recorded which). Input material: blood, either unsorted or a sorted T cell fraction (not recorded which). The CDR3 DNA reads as TGTGCCAGCAGTTTGGGCGGACCGGTGGGGTTCTTC. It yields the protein CASSLGGPVGFF.